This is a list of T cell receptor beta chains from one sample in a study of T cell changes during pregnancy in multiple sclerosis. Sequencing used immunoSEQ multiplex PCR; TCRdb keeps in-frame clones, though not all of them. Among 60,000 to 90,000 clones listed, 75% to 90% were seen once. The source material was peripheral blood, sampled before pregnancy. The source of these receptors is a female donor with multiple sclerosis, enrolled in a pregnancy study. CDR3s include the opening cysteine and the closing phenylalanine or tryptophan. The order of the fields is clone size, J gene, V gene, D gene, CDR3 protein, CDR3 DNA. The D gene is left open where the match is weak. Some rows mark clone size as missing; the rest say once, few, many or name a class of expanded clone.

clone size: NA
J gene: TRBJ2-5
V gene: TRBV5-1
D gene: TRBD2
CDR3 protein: CASSPHGTSGGLQETQYF
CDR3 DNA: TGCGCCAGCAGCCCGCACGGGACTAGCGGGGGGTTACAAGAGACCCAGTACTTC

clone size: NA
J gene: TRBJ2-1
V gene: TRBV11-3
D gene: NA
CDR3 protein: CASSLDVALEQFF
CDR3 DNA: TGTGCCAGCAGCTTAGATGTAGCATTAGAGCAGTTCTTC

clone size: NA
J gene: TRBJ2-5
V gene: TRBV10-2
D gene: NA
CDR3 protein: CASSDSGGKETQYF
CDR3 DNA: TGCGCCAGCAGTGATAGTGGGGGGAAAGAGACCCAGTACTTC

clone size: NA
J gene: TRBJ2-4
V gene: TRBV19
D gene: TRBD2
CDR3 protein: CASSIVGGTDIQYF
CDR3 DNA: TGTGCCAGTAGTATAGTCGGGGGGACGGACATTCAGTACTTC

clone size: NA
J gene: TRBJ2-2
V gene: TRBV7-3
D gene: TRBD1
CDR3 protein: CASSSTGGSGELFF
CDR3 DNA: TGTGCCAGCAGTTCGACAGGGGGCTCCGGGGAGCTGTTTTTT

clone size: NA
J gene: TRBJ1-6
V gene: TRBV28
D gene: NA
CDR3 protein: CASSFSGLGRSPLHF
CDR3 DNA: TGTGCCAGCAGTTTTTCAGGGTTGGGTCGATCACCCCTCCACTTT

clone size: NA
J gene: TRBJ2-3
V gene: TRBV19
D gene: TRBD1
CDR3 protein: CASSNLATGIPDTQYF
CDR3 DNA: TGTGCCAGTAGTAATTTGGCGACAGGGATACCAGATACGCAGTATTTT

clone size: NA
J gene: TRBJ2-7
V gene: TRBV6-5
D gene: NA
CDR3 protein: CASSRQSTYEQYF
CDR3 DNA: TGTGCCAGCAGCAGACAGAGTACCTACGAGCAGTACTTC

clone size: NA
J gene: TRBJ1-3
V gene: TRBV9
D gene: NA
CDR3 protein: CASSSNLGGSGNTIYF
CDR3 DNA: TGTGCCAGCAGCTCTAATTTAGGGGGCTCTGGAAACACCATATATTTT

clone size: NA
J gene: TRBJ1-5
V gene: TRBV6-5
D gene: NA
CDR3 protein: CASGGGSNQPQHF
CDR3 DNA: TGTGCCAGCGGGGGCGGAAGCAATCAGCCCCAGCATTTT

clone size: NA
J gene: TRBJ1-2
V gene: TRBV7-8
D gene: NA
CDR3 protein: CASSSLSAGYGYTF
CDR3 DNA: TGTGCCAGCAGCTCCCTTTCGGCGGGGTATGGCTACACCTTC

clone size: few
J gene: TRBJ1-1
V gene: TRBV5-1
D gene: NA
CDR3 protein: CASSLKDMNTEAFF
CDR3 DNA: TGCGCCAGCAGCTTGAAGGACATGAACACTGAAGCTTTCTTT

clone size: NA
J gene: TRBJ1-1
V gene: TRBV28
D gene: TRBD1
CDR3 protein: CASAWQGAEAFF
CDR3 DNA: TGTGCCAGCGCTTGGCAGGGGGCAGAAGCTTTCTTT

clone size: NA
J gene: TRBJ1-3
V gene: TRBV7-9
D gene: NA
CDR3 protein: CASSPRGSGNTIYF
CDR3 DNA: TGTGCCAGCAGCCCCCGAGGCTCTGGAAACACCATATATTTT

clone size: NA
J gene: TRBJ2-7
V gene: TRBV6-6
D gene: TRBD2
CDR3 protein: CASSYGGLAGDYEQYF
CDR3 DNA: TGTGCCAGCAGTTACGGGGGACTAGCGGGGGACTACGAGCAGTACTTC

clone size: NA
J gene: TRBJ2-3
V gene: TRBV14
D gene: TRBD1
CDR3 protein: CASSPGGAGTDTQYF
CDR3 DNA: TGTGCCAGCAGCCCAGGGGGCGCGGGGACAGATACGCAGTATTTT

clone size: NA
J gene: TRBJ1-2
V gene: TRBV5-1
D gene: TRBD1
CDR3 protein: CASSGGTGPGYTF
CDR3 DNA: TGCGCCAGCAGCGGGGGGACAGGGCCCGGCTACACCTTC

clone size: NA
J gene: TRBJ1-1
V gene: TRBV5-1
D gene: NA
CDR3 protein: CASSLEGWGGNTEAFF
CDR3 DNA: TGCGCCAGCAGCTTGGAGGGATGGGGGGGAAACACTGAAGCTTTCTTT

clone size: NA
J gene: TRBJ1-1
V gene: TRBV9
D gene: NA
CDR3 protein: CASSGAGTPPAAFF
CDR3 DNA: TGTGCCAGCAGCGGGGCCGGGACACCCCCCGCAGCTTTCTTT

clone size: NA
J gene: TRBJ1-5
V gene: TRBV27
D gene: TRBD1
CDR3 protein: CASSSYRGGLGPQHF
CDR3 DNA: TGTGCCAGCAGTTCGTACAGGGGAGGCCTGGGGCCCCAGCATTTT

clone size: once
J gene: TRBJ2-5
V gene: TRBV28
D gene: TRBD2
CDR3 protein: CASSAGGLQETQYF
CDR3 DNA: TGTGCCAGCAGTGCGGGGGGGCTACAGGAGACCCAGTACTTC

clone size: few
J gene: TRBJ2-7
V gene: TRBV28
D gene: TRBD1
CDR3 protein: CASSSQGRTYEQYF
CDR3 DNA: TGTGCCAGCAGCTCACAGGGGCGAACCTACGAGCAGTACTTC

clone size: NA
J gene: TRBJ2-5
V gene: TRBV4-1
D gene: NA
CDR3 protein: CASSQVLRETQYF
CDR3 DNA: TGCGCCAGCAGCCAAGTTTTGCGGGAGACCCAGTACTTC

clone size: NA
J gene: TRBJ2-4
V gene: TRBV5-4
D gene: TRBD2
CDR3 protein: CASSLGGAGGKNIQYF
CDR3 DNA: TGTGCCAGCAGCTTGGGAGGAGCGGGGGGGAAAAACATTCAGTACTTC

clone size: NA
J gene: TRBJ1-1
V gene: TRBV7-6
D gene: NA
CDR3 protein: CASSLEDRTPTEAFF
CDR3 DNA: TGTGCCAGCAGCTTAGAGGACAGAACTCCGACTGAAGCTTTCTTT

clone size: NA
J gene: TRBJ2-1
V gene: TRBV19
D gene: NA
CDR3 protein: CASSIVTISEQFF
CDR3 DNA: TGTGCCAGTAGTATAGTAACTATCAGCGAGCAGTTCTTC

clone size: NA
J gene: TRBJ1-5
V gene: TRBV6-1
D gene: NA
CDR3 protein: CASSETGRSNQPQHF
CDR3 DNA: TGTGCCAGCAGCGAAACAGGGCGTAGCAATCAGCCCCAGCATTTT

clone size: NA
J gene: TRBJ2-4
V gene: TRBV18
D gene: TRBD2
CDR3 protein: CATGGLRTPKNIQYF
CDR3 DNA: TGTGCCACCGGGGGGTTGAGGACTCCCAAAAACATTCAGTACTTC

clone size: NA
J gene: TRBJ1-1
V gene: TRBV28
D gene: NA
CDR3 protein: CASSPPGVPNTEAFF
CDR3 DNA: TGTGCCAGCAGTCCCCCAGGGGTTCCGAACACTGAAGCTTTCTTT

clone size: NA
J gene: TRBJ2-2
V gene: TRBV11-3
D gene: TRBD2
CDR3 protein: CASSPFGRSGELFF
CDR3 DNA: TGTGCCAGCAGCCCCTTCGGGAGGTCCGGGGAGCTGTTTTTT

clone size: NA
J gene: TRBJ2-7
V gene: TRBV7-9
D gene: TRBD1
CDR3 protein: CASSYQPTGVDF
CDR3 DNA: TGTGCCAGCAGCTACCAACCGACAGGGGTGGACTTC

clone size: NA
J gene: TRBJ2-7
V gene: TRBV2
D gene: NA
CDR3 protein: CASSERKQGSYEQYF
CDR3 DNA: TGTGCCAGCAGTGAACGTAAACAGGGCTCCTACGAGCAGTACTTC

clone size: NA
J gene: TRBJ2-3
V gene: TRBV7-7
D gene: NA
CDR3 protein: CASSLSPQSTDTQYF
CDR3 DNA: TGTGCTAGCAGCCTTAGCCCCCAATCAACAGATACGCAGTATTTT

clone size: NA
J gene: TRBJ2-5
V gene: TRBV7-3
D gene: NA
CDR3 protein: CASRRASGSAETQYF
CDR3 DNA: TGTGCCAGCAGGCGGGCCTCAGGTAGCGCGGAGACCCAGTACTTC

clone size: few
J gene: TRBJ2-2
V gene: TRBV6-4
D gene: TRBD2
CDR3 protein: CASSGGATGELFF
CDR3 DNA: TGTGCCAGCAGCGGGGGGGCCACCGGGGAGCTGTTTTTT

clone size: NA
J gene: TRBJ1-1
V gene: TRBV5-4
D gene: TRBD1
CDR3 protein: CASSGTDYEAFF
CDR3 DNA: TGTGCCAGCAGCGGGACAGACTATGAAGCTTTCTTT

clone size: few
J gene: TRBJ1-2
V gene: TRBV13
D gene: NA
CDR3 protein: CASSLQVRGYTF
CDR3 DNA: TGTGCCAGCAGCTTACAAGTGCGGGGCTACACCTTC

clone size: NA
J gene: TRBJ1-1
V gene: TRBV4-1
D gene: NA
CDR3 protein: CASSRTGFSEAFF
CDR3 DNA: TGCGCCAGCAGTCGAACAGGGTTCTCTGAAGCTTTCTTT

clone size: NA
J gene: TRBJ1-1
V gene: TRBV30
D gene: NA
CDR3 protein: CACERTQRNTEAFF
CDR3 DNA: TGTGCCTGTGAAAGGACACAGCGTAACACTGAAGCTTTCTTT

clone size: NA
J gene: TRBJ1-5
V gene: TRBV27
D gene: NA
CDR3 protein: CASSQQGRGPQHF
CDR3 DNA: TGTGCCAGCAGTCAACAGGGCCGGGGGCCCCAGCATTTT

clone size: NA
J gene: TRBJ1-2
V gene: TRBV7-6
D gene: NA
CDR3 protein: CASSLEVGGFYGYTF
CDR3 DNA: TGTGCCAGCAGCTTAGAGGTGGGGGGATTCTATGGCTACACCTTC

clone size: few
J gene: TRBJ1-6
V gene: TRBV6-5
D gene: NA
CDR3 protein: CASRGGANSPLHF
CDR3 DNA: TGTGCCAGCAGAGGGGGGGCGAACTCACCCCTCCACTTT

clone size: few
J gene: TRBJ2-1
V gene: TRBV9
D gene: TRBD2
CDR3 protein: CASSVAGLALYNEQFF
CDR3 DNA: TGTGCCAGCAGCGTAGCGGGACTAGCGCTATACAATGAGCAGTTCTTC

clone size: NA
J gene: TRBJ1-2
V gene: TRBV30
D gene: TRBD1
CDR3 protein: CALYPGQGVNYGYTF
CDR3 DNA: TGTGCCTTGTATCCGGGACAGGGAGTCAACTATGGCTACACCTTC

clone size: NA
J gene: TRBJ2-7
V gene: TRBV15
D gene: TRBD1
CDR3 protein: CATSSPTIGTGLYEQYF
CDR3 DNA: TGTGCCACCAGCTCCCCAACGATAGGGACAGGGCTCTACGAGCAGTACTTC

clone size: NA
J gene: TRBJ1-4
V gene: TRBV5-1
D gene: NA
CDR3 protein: CASSSSGRTGEEKLFF
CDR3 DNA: TGCGCCAGCAGCTCCAGCGGACGGACTGGAGAGGAAAAACTGTTTTTT

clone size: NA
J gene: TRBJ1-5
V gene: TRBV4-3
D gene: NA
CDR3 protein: CASSQVGQRDQPQHF
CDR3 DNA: TGCGCCAGCAGCCAAGTAGGTCAGCGCGATCAGCCCCAGCATTTT

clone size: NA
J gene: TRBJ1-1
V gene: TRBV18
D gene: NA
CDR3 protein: CASSPFQGGSEAFF
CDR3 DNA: TGTGCCAGCTCACCATTTCAGGGTGGGTCTGAAGCTTTCTTT

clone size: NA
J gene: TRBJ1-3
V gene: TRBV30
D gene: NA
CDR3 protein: CAWSVTPEGNTIYF
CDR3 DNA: TGTGCCTGGAGTGTTACACCAGAAGGAAACACCATATATTTT

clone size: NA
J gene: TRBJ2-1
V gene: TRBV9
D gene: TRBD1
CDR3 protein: CASSVAGDRYNEQFF
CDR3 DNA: TGTGCCAGCAGCGTAGCTGGGGACAGGTACAATGAGCAGTTCTTC

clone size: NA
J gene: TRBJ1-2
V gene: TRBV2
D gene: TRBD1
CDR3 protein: CASGEGRTGYGYTF
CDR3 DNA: TGTGCCAGCGGAGAGGGGAGGACAGGGTATGGCTACACCTTC

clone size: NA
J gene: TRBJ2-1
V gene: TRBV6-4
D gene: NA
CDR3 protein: CASSQQGSSLVGEQFF
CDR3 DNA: TGTGCCAGCAGTCAACAGGGCTCCTCGTTGGTCGGGGAGCAGTTCTTC

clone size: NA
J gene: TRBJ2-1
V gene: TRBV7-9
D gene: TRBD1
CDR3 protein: CASNLRDSPFNEQFF
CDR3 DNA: TGTGCCAGCAACCTCCGGGACAGCCCATTCAATGAGCAGTTCTTC

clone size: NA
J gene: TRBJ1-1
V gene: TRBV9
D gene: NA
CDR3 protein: CASSVDGGLDTEAFF
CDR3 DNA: TGTGCCAGCAGCGTAGACGGGGGGCTGGACACTGAAGCTTTCTTT

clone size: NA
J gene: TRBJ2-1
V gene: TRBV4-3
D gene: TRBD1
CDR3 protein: CASSQRTGSNEQFF
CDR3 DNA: TGCGCCAGCAGCCAACGGACAGGGAGTAATGAGCAGTTCTTC

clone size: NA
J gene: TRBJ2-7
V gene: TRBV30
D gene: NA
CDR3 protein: CAWTRPGGGGREQYF
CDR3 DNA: TGTGCCTGGACCCGCCCGGGGGGAGGGGGTCGGGAGCAGTACTTC

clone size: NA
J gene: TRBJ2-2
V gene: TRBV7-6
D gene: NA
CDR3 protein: CASSLVRRGYTGELFF
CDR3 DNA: TGTGCCAGCAGCTTAGTGCGGCGCGGGTACACCGGGGAGCTGTTTTTT

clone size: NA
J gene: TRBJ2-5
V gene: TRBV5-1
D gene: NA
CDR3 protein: CASSWTQGGETQYF
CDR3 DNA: TGCGCCAGCAGCTGGACCCAGGGAGGAGAGACCCAGTACTTC

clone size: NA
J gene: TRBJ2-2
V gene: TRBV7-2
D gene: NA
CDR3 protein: CASSLGANTGELFF
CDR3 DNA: TGTGCCAGCAGCTTAGGAGCGAACACCGGGGAGCTGTTTTTT